The 24 T cell receptor beta chains below were found in one sample sequenced in a study of shared clonotypes between healthy human individuals. Data came from immunoSEQ multiplex PCR; TCRdb stores just in-frame clones and leaves some out. Of 2 million to 2.5 million clones listed, approximately 95% are singletons. Input material: naive CD4+ T cells from PBMCs. Subset here: CD45RA+ positively selected. These receptors were taken from a man aged 18 to 35 in good health. Some clones in this sample may be carry-over from other donors' samples.

A few counts support this clone. This specimen includes other DNA sequences encoding the same CDR3. This sequence joins TRBV18 and TRBJ2-3; no reliable D call. Germline lookup yields CDR1 KGHSH and CDR2 LQKENI. Trimming shortened V by 4 bases and J by 4 bases, and 3 bases separated the two germline ends. The CDR3 runs to 11 residues. CDR3 nucleotide sequence: TGTGCCAGCTCACGGGCAGATACGCAGTATTTT. It specifies CASSRADTQYF. Complete variable domain (other parts from reference TRBV18 and TRBJ2-3): NAGVMQNPRHLVRRRGQEARLRCSPMKGHSHVYWYRQLPEEGLKFMVYLQKENIIDESGMPKERFSAEFPKEGPSILRIQQVVRGDSAAYFCASSRADTQYFGPGTRLTVL.

The CDR3 DNA reads as TGTGCCAGCAGCCCCACTAGCGGGTTCGCTAGCACAGATACGCAGTATTTT. Protein: CASSPTSGFASTDTQYF. The V and J genes are TRBV9 and TRBJ2-3; TRBD2 matches at 9 bases. This CDR3 comprises 17 residues. CDR1 is SGDLS and CDR2 is YYNGEE in the germline V gene. V lost 4 bases, J lost 0 bases, and 9 bases stayed unmatched.

The rearrangement joins TRBV18 to TRBJ2-1; weak D call: TRBD1 (5 bases). V shed 6 bases and J shed 4 bases, with 16 bases lying between them. CDR1 KGHSH and CDR2 LQKENI come from the germline V gene. The CDR3 contains 15 residues. The CDR3 region is CASSQGQGVYNEQFF. CDR3 sequence (DNA): TGTGCCAGCTCCCAGGGTCAGGGCGTGTACAATGAGCAGTTCTTC.

This sequence joins TRBV30 and TRBJ1-1; TRBD1 agrees at 7 bases. The CDR3 has 12 amino acids. The V segment lost 4 bases and the J segment 7 bases; nucleotides outside the gene matches: 6. Germline values: CDR1 GTSNPN, CDR2 SVGIG (reference sequence). The CDR3 DNA sequence: TGTGCCTGGAACAAGGGACAGTATGAAGCTTTCTTT. Its protein is CAWNKGQYEAFF.

Comment on this clone: The same CDR3 arises from other DNA sequences in this sample as well. This chain joins TRBV19 and TRBJ2-7, with a possible D match to TRBD1 (6 bases). The CDR3 loop spans 14 amino acids. Germline V gives CDR1 LNHDA, CDR2 SQIVND (reference sequence). With 1 base removed from V and 2 bases from J, the gap between germline ends came to 9 bases. The chain's CDR3 is CASSIAPGAYEQYF. The CDR3, as DNA: TGTGCCAGTAGTATAGCTCCAGGGGCCTACGAGCAGTACTTC.

J is TRBJ2-4 and V is TRBV6-6, with 8 bases aligning to TRBD1. The CDR3 contains 14 residues. Looked up from germline, CDR1 is MNHNY and CDR2 is SVGAGI (reference sequence). With 5 bases clipped from V and 3 bases from J, the junction kept 3 bases outside the gene matches. The CDR3 sequence is CASSPTGGKNIQYF. CDR3 in DNA: TGTGCCAGCAGTCCTACAGGGGGCAAAAACATTCAGTACTTC.

The rearrangement links TRBV9 to TRBJ2-7; D possibly corresponds to TRBD1 (6 bases). The CDR3 consists of 18 residues. Looked up from germline, CDR1 is SGDLS and CDR2 is YYNGEE. V shed 4 bases and J shed 2 bases, with 25 bases lying between them. CDR3 region: CASSSIEQGPRKPYEQYF. CDR3 nucleotides: TGTGCCAGCAGCTCAATAGAACAGGGACCCCGCAAGCCCTACGAGCAGTACTTC.

The chain joins TRBV6-1 to TRBJ2-5, with D perhaps matching TRBD1 or TRBD2 (5 bases each). Trimming stripped 4 bases from V and 1 base from J, with 13 bases between. Per germline, CDR1 MNHNS and CDR2 SASEGT. The CDR3 consists of 15 residues. The CDR3 spells CASSVSSGTQETQYF. For the CDR3, the DNA is TGTGCCAGCAGTGTTTCCTCCGGGACCCAAGAGACCCAGTACTTC.

V and J are TRBV7-8 and TRBJ2-7; D uncertain. Per the germline V gene, CDR1 is SGHVS and CDR2 is FQNEAQ. Trimming removed 4 bases at V and 13 bases at J, with 29 bases between. CDR3 length: 16 amino acids. The CDR3 nucleotides read TGTGCCAGCAGCTCCCAAAGGGTTGGGCCGAGAGGCCCTCTCTACTTC. Translation gives CASSSQRVGPRGPLYF.

The chain uses TRBV27 and TRBJ2-7; 9 bases line up with TRBD2. The germline CDR1 and CDR2 sequences are MNHEY and SMNVEV (reference sequence). This CDR3 has 15 residues. The V segment lost 6 bases and the J segment 0 bases; nucleotides outside the gene matches: 6. CDR3 amino acids: CASRVTSGSSYEQYF. CDR3 coding DNA: TGTGCCAGCAGGGTGACTAGCGGAAGCTCCTACGAGCAGTACTTC.

This clone appeared a single time. The CDR3 region is CASRSRTNTEAFF. CDR3 nucleotide sequence: TGTGCCAGCAGAAGTAGGACAAACACTGAAGCTTTCTTT. The chain recombines TRBV6-1 with TRBJ1-1, with a possible D match to TRBD1 (5 bases). CDR1 is MNHNS, CDR2 SASEGT, per germline. Trimming took 6 bases from V and 2 from J, leaving 10 bases between them. The CDR3 has 13 amino acids.

J is TRBJ2-7 and V is TRBV6-1; the match to TRBD2 covers 13 bases. This CDR3 has 15 residues. Germline V gene lookup returns CDR1 MNHNS and CDR2 SASEGT. Losses at the gene ends were 6 bases for V and 6 bases for J; bases not matched to a gene: 8. CDR3 nucleotide sequence: TGTGCCAGCAGCACCCGACTAGCGGGAGGTTTCGAGCAGTACTTC. It codes for CASSTRLAGGFEQYF.

This chain uses TRBV5-1 with TRBJ1-2; D remains unclear. The V end was cut by 4 bases, the J end by 6 bases, with 16 bases between. The CDR3 contains 14 residues. Germline V gives CDR1 SGHRS, CDR2 YFSETQ. This CDR3 is CASSPLSPTDGYTF. CDR3 sequence (DNA): TGCGCCAGCAGCCCTTTATCCCCTACGGATGGCTACACCTTC. The variable domain in full, with the rest retrieved from reference TRBV5-1 and TRBJ1-2, is KAGVTQTPRYLIKTRGQQVTLSCSPISGHRSVSWYQQTPGQGLQFLFEYFSETQRNKGNFPGRFSGRQFSNSRSEMNVSTLELGDSALYLCASSPLSPTDGYTFGSGTRLTVV.

V is TRBV5-6 and J is TRBJ2-7, with D unresolved. The germline V gene encodes CDR1 SGHDT and CDR2 YYEEEE. The CDR3 length is 14 residues. V was cut by 0 bases and J by 4 bases, with 11 bases left in between. The CDR3 nucleotides are TGTGCCAGCAGCTTGGGACCAACAGCGTACGAGCAGTACTTC. As protein: CASSLGPTAYEQYF.

This chain uses TRBV4-1 with TRBJ1-3; 10 bases line up with TRBD1. This CDR3 has 17 residues. Germline V lookup: CDR1 MGHRA, CDR2 YSYEKL. The trim removed 4 bases at V and 0 bases at J, leaving 6 bases unmatched. The CDR3: CASSPPDRGASGNTIYF. CDR3 DNA: TGCGCCAGCAGCCCGCCGGACAGGGGGGCCTCTGGAAACACCATATATTTT.

This chain joins TRBV10-1 and TRBJ2-1, with 8 bases that match TRBD2. Per the germline V gene, CDR1 is WNHNN and CDR2 is SYGVQD (reference sequence). CDR3 length: 15 residues. With 10 bases clipped from V and 2 bases from J, the junction kept 10 bases outside the gene matches. The CDR3 reads CAIPGGRCPYNEQFF. CDR3 DNA sequence: TGCGCCATCCCGGGGGGGCGCTGCCCCTACAATGAGCAGTTCTTC.

The V gene is TRBV5-1, the J gene TRBJ2-2; D remains unclear. Germline values: CDR1 SGHRS, CDR2 YFSETQ. This CDR3 comprises 17 residues. V was pared by 4 bases and J by 1 base, with 17 bases between. CDR3 sequence reads: CASSPGSLSLNTGELFF. The CDR3 DNA is TGCGCCAGCAGCCCTGGCTCCCTCTCACTGAACACCGGGGAGCTGTTTTTT. The variable domain in full, with the rest retrieved from reference TRBV5-1 and TRBJ2-2, is KAGVTQTPRYLIKTRGQQVTLSCSPISGHRSVSWYQQTPGQGLQFLFEYFSETQRNKGNFPGRFSGRQFSNSRSEMNVSTLELGDSALYLCASSPGSLSLNTGELFFGEGSRLTVL.

The chain couples TRBV29-1 to TRBJ1-5; D is perhaps TRBD1 (6 bases). V gave up 6 bases and J gave up 7 bases, with 16 bases separating them. Germline CDR1 reads SQVTM; CDR2 reads ANQGSEA. The CDR3 sequence is 13 residues long. The CDR3 is CSVTTGLGQPQHF. CDR3 sequence (DNA): TGCAGCGTAACAACAGGGCTAGGGCAGCCCCAGCATTTT.

The gene calls are TRBV7-9 and TRBJ2-3, with 7 bases that match TRBD2. Looked up from germline, CDR1 is SEHNR and CDR2 is FQNEAQ (reference sequence). The CDR3 sequence is 15 residues long. The junction had 8 bases not matched to a gene; V was cut back by 5 bases and J by 3 bases. CDR3 in DNA: TGTGCCAGCAGCACGGGAGGTCATGGGACAGATACGCAGTATTTT. Protein sequence: CASSTGGHGTDTQYF.

A remark on this clone: Other DNA sequences of this sample code for an identical CDR3. CDR3 amino acids: CASRGTMNTEAFF. The DNA of the CDR3 is TGTGCCAGCAGGGGGACGATGAACACTGAAGCTTTCTTT. The V gene is TRBV28, the J gene TRBJ1-1, with D possibly TRBD1 on 5 matching bases. V was shortened by 6 bases and J by 0 bases, with 8 bases between the two germline ends. The germline V gene has CDR1 MDHEN and CDR2 SYDVKM. This CDR3 has 13 amino acids.

The gene calls are TRBV5-6 and TRBJ1-4; the D is unclear. The CDR3 covers 12 residues. V was pared by 4 bases and J by 10 bases, with 11 bases between. Per germline, CDR1 SGHDT and CDR2 YYEEEE. CDR3 DNA: TGTGCCAGCAGCGTGCCAGCTGGAAAACTGTTTTTT. The encoded protein is CASSVPAGKLFF.

The rearrangement links TRBV28 to TRBJ1-2; D possibly corresponds to TRBD1 (6 bases). Germline assignment: CDR1 MDHEN and CDR2 SYDVKM. This CDR3 spans 15 amino acids. Trimming left V 6 bases short and J 2 bases short, with 16 bases between. CDR3 bases: TGTGCCAGCAGCCAAAAAATAACAGGGAACTATGGCTACACCTTC. Translated, it gives CASSQKITGNYGYTF.

The chain recombines TRBV11-2 with TRBJ2-1; the match to TRBD2 covers 10 bases. V lost 1 base to trimming and J lost 15 bases; unmatched junction nucleotides: 6. From germline, CDR1 is SGHAT and CDR2 FQNNGV. The CDR3 consists of 13 residues. CDR3 protein: CASSLARGLAAFF. The CDR3 nucleotides read TGTGCCAGCAGCTTAGCTCGCGGACTAGCGGCGTTCTTC. Looking up the rest from reference TRBV11-2 and TRBJ2-1 gives the full variable domain: EAGVAQSPRYKIIEKRQSVAFWCNPISGHATLYWYQQILGQGPKLLIQFQNNGVVDDSQLPKDRFSAERLKGVDSTLKIQPAKLEDSAVYLCASSLARGLAAFFGPGTRLTVL.

J is TRBJ2-7 and V is TRBV5-5; maybe TRBD1 (6 bases). Germline lookup yields CDR1 SGHKS and CDR2 YYEKEE (reference sequence). V lost 1 base to trimming and J lost 4 bases, with 9 bases between them. This CDR3 region has 13 residues. This CDR3 reads CASSLPGVYEQYF. CDR3 in DNA: TGTGCCAGCAGCTTGCCAGGGGTGTACGAGCAGTACTTC.